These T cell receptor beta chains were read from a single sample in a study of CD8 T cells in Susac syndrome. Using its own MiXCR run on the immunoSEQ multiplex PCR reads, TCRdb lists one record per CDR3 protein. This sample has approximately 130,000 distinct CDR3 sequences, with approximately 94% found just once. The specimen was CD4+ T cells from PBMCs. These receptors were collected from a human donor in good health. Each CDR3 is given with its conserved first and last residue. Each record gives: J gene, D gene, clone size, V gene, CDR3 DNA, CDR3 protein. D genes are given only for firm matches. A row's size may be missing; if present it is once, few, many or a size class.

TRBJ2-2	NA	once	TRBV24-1	TGTGCCACCAGTGAACTATCAGGGGCCACCGGGGAGCTGTTTTTT	CATSELSGATGELFF
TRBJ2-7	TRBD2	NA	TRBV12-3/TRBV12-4	TGTGCCAGCAGTCCTCCAGTGTCCAGCGGGAGAACCTACGAGCAGTACTTC	CASSPPVSSGRTYEQYF
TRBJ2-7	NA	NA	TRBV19	TGTGCCAGTAGTAGACACAGTCCAGGGTCCTACGAGCAGTACTTC	CASSRHSPGSYEQYF
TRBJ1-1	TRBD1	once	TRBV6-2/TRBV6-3	TGTGCCAGCAGGAGGCAGGGGGGGTTGAACACTGAAGCTTTCTTT	CASRRQGGLNTEAFF
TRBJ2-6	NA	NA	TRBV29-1	TGCAGCGTTGACTCGGGCTCTGGGGCCAACGTCCTGACTTTC	CSVDSGSGANVLTF
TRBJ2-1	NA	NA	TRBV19	TGTGCCAGTAGTTCGATTGGGGGGGGCGGTTACAATGAGCAGTTCTTC	CASSSIGGGGYNEQFF
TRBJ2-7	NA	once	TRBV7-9	TGTGCCAGCACGCAGATATACGAGCAGTACTTC	CASTQIYEQYF
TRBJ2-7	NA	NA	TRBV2	TGTGCCAGCGGGACGGGACTTCACTACGAGCAGTACTTC	CASGTGLHYEQYF
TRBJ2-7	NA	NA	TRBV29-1	TGCAGCGTTGAGTTAGGGTACGAGCAGTACTTC	CSVELGYEQYF
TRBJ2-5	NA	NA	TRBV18	TGTGCCAGTGCGGGGCTAGCATCGGAGACCCAGTACTTC	CASAGLASETQYF
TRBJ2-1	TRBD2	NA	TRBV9	TGTGCCAGCAGCGTTAGCGGGGGCCCCTACAATGAGCAGTTCTTC	CASSVSGGPYNEQFF
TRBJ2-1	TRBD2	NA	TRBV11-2	TGTGCCAGCAGCTATCACTTAGCGGGAGGGCCTGTAAATGAGCAGTTCTTC	CASSYHLAGGPVNEQFF
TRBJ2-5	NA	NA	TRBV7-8	TGTGCCAGCAGCTTAGCGGGGACCCAGTACTTC	CASSLAGTQYF
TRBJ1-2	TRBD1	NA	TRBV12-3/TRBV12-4	TGTGCCAGCAGTCAACAGGGGGGCTATGGCTACACCTTC	CASSQQGGYGYTF
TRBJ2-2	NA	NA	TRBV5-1	TGCGCCAGCAGCCCACTTCCCCGGGCCGGGGAGCTGTTTTTT	CASSPLPRAGELFF
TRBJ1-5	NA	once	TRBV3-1	TGTGCCAGCAGCCAAGGTCAGGGCTATCAGCCCCAGCATTTT	CASSQGQGYQPQHF
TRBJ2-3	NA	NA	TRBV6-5	TGTGCCAGCAGTTACTCGACTAGCACAGATACGCAGTATTTT	CASSYSTSTDTQYF
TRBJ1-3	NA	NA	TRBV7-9	TGTGCCATTCTATACGACGGAAACACCATATATTTT	CAILYDGNTIYF
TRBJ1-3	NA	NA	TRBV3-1	TGTGCCAGCAGCCAAGATGCGGCAGTTCTTTCTGGAAACACCATATATTTT	CASSQDAAVLSGNTIYF
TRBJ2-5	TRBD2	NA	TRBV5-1	TGCGCCAGCAGCTTGGGGGCTAGCGGGATCCAAGAGACCCAGTACTTC	CASSLGASGIQETQYF
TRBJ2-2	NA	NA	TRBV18	TGTGCCAGCTCTCCATCGGAACGCGGGGAGCTGTTTTTT	CASSPSERGELFF
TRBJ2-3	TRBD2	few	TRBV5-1	TGCGCCAGCAGCTTAACTAGCGGGAGTGGGACAGATACGCAGTATTTT	CASSLTSGSGTDTQYF
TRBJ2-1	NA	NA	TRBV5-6	TGTGCCAGCAGCCCCAGGGGCCTTTTCTCCTACAATGAGCAGTTCTTC	CASSPRGLFSYNEQFF
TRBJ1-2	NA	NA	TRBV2	TGTGCCAGCAGTCCCCGGGACATTAGAACCTTC	CASSPRDIRTF
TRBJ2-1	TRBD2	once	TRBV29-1	TGCAGCGTTGAGACGGGAGGGGCCTACAATGAGCAGTTCTTC	CSVETGGAYNEQFF
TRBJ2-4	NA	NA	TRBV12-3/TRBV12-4	TGTGCCAGCAGTCCGAATAAGGGGGAAAAAAACATTCAGTACTTC	CASSPNKGEKNIQYF